Each of the 26 T cell receptor beta chains below was sequenced from the same sample in a study of CD8+ T cells in alopecia areata. Isolated RNA was reverse transcribed into cDNA used as the sequencing template. Sequencing used immunoSEQ multiplex PCR; TCRdb keeps in-frame clones, though not all of them. Altogether some 120,000 clones are present, about 46% being singletons, with the ten largest covering approximately 10%. Material for sequencing was NKG2D-low CD8+ T cells sorted from blood. The receptors shown here come from a human donor with alopecia areata.

The chain has TRBV29-1 and TRBJ2-7; D is unclear. The germline gives CDR1 SQVTM, CDR2 ANQGSEA. This CDR3 region has 12 residues. Trimming shortened V by 5 bases and J by 7 bases, and 15 bases separated the two germline ends. In nucleotides, the CDR3 is TGCAGCGTTACGGCAGGAGAGGTGGAGCAGTACTTC. Translated, it gives CSVTAGEVEQYF.

This chain joins TRBV7-9 and TRBJ2-5; possibly TRBD1 for D (6 bases). The V gene's germline CDR1 is SEHNR and CDR2 FQNEAQ (reference sequence). The V end was cut by 7 bases, the J end by 5 bases, with 14 bases between. There are 13 residues in the CDR3. The DNA for the CDR3 is TGTGCCAGCACCCTGTTGGGGGCCGAGACCCAGTACTTC. Amino acids: CASTLLGAETQYF. The whole variable domain, remainder taken from reference TRBV7-9 and TRBJ2-5, is DTGVSQNPRHKITKRGQNVTFRCDPISEHNRLYWYRQTLGQGPEFLTYFQNEAQLEKSRLLSDRFSAERPKGSFSTLEIQRTEQGDSAMYLCASTLLGAETQYFGPGTRLLVL.

This clone was detected only a few times. This chain links TRBV29-1 with TRBJ2-4; 7 nucleotides align to TRBD1. Germline-derived CDR1 and CDR2 are SQVTM and ANQGSEA. V trimming: 4 bases; J trimming: 0 bases; junction bases outside the gene matches: 6. The CDR3 is made up of 15 amino acids. The CDR3, as DNA: TGCAGCGTTGCCGAGACAGGGTTAGCCAAAAACATTCAGTACTTC. Translated, it gives CSVAETGLAKNIQYF.

This clone was seen a few times. This chain connects TRBV29-1 to TRBJ2-7; 7 positions match TRBD1. Germline values: CDR1 SQVTM, CDR2 ANQGSEA. Losses at the gene ends were 5 bases for V and 3 bases for J; bases not matched to a gene: 7. There are 13 residues in the CDR3. CDR3 sequence (DNA): TGCAGCGTTCTCACAGGGGAGAGCTACGAGCAGTACTTC. Translation gives CSVLTGESYEQYF.

This clone was seen a few times. The rearrangement links TRBV27 to TRBJ2-7, with 7 nucleotides matching TRBD2. V dropped 1 base and J dropped 0; count of bases not matched to a gene: 3. Germline V lookup: CDR1 MNHEY, CDR2 SMNVEV (reference sequence). This CDR3 region has 15 residues. CDR3 bases: TGTGCCAGCAGTTTATTGGGGAGGGACTCCTACGAGCAGTACTTC. Protein product: CASSLLGRDSYEQYF.

V usage is TRBV30 and J usage is TRBJ1-2; no firm D call. Trimming shortened V by 4 bases and J by 4 bases, and 10 bases separated the two germline ends. The germline V gene has CDR1 GTSNPN and CDR2 SVGIG (reference sequence). CDR3 length equals 12 residues. CDR3 DNA: TGTGCCTGGACGTACTCTTCCTATGGCTACACCTTC. Protein: CAWTYSSYGYTF.

This clone was found a few times. The rearrangement links TRBV5-1 to TRBJ2-4; D tentatively fits TRBD1 or TRBD2 (5 bases each). Germline V gene lookup returns CDR1 SGHRS and CDR2 YFSETQ. Between the trimmed V and J ends, which lost 7 bases and 5 bases, there was a span of 10 bases. CDR3 size: 12 residues. In DNA, the CDR3 is TGCGCCAGCCGGGACGGAGAAAACATTCAGTACTTC. It encodes CASRDGENIQYF.

This clone came up a few times. The chain links TRBV11-2 to TRBJ2-1; D possibly corresponds to TRBD2 (6 bases). Germline V gene sequence: CDR1 SGHAT, CDR2 FQNNGV. This CDR3 has 15 residues. Trimming left V 5 bases short and J 9 bases short, with 20 bases between. CDR3 region: CASSKGGGLGFEQFF. CDR3 sequence (DNA): TGTGCCAGCAGCAAAGGTGGGGGGTTAGGCTTTGAGCAGTTCTTC.

V gene TRBV4-2 combines with J gene TRBJ2-5, with D tentatively TRBD1 or TRBD2 (6 bases each). Looked up from germline, CDR1 is LGHNA and CDR2 is YNFKEQ. The ends were cut back, 3 bases at V and 2 bases at J, with 10 bases in the middle. The CDR3 totals 14 residues. The CDR3 here is CASSQRGEQETQYF. For the CDR3, the DNA is TGTGCCAGCAGCCAGAGGGGGGAACAAGAGACCCAGTACTTC.

This clone has a handful of counts. The chain carries TRBV25-1 and TRBJ2-7; maybe TRBD1 (6 bases). This CDR3 spans 13 amino acids. Deletions cut 4 bases from V and 3 bases from J, with 10 bases between. The germline V gene encodes CDR1 MGHDK and CDR2 SYGVNS. CDR3 region: CASSGQGSYEQYF. CDR3 DNA: TGTGCCAGCAGTGGCCAGGGGAGCTACGAGCAGTACTTC.

This clone was picked up a small number of times. J is TRBJ2-7 and V is TRBV27; D not resolved. V lost 4 bases and J lost 6, with 7 bases in between. Germline loops: CDR1 MNHEY, CDR2 SMNVEV (reference sequence). CDR3 length: 11 amino acids. The CDR3: CASSSYGEQYF. For the CDR3, the DNA is TGTGCCAGCAGTTCGTATGGCGAGCAGTACTTC.

This clone was counted between two and nine times. The chain recombines TRBV29-1 with TRBJ2-1; a possible D gene is TRBD1 (8 bases). The V gene lost 4 bases and the J gene lost 9 bases, with 16 bases spanning the gap. CDR1 is SQVTM and CDR2 is ANQGSEA in the germline V gene. This CDR3 region has 13 residues. The CDR3 region is CSVGGQGGSEQFF. CDR3 coding DNA: TGCAGCGTTGGAGGACAGGGAGGGAGTGAGCAGTTCTTC.

This clone was detected only a few times. V and J are TRBV30 and TRBJ2-3; possibly TRBD1 for D (6 bases). CDR3 size: 13 residues. V lost 5 bases, J lost 1 base, and 10 bases lay in between. Germline V CDR1 and CDR2: GTSNPN, SVGIG (reference sequence). The CDR3 bases are TGTGCCTGGTCGACAGGAGGCACAGATACGCAGTATTTT. Translating it yields CAWSTGGTDTQYF. Complete variable domain (other parts from reference TRBV30 and TRBJ2-3): SQTIHQWPATLVQPVGSPLSLECTVEGTSNPNLYWYRQAAGRGLQLLFYSVGIGQISSEVPQNLSASRPQDRQFILSSKKLLLSDSGFYLCAWSTGGTDTQYFGPGTRLTVL.

The V call is TRBV28, the J call TRBJ2-7; a weak D match, TRBD2 (6 bases). Germline V gene lookup returns CDR1 MDHEN and CDR2 SYDVKM. The CDR3 is 15 residues long. Trimming removed 9 bases from V and 0 bases from J, with 18 bases in between. The CDR3 DNA reads TGTGCCAGATCCTCTAGGGCGGGGAGCTCCTACGAGCAGTACTTC. It specifies CARSSRAGSSYEQYF.

The chain joins TRBV2 to TRBJ2-7; D possibly uses TRBD1 or TRBD2 (5 bases each). The CDR3 is made up of 12 amino acids. Germline CDR1 is SNHLY and CDR2 is FYNNEI. Trimming left V 0 bases short and J 6 bases short, with 6 bases between. CDR3 sequence reads: CASSEAGVEQYF. CDR3 coding DNA: TGTGCCAGCAGTGAAGCGGGGGTCGAGCAGTACTTC.

In this sample, this clone turned up a few times. The DNA for the CDR3 is TGTGCCAGCAGTGAAGGCTCGGCGGGGGGCTACACCTTC. It is translated as CASSEGSAGGYTF. V and J are TRBV25-1 and TRBJ1-2; D unresolved. Trimming shortened V by 2 bases and J by 8 bases, and 12 bases separated the two germline ends. The CDR3 is 13 amino acids. Germline V CDR1 and CDR2: MGHDK, SYGVNS.

This clone appeared once. V usage is TRBV2 and J usage is TRBJ2-1; 7 bases are a match to TRBD1. Trimming at V came to 7 bases and at J to 3 bases, leaving 6 bases not matched to a gene. CDR3 length: 14 amino acids. Germline V lookup: CDR1 SNHLY, CDR2 FYNNEI. In DNA, the CDR3 is TGTGCCAGCAAAGACAGGGACCTCTACAATGAGCAGTTCTTC. Residues: CASKDRDLYNEQFF.

As regards this clone: Other DNA sequences within the sample encode an identical CDR3. The gene calls are TRBV29-1 and TRBJ2-5; TRBD2 aligns across 15 bases. This CDR3 has 16 residues. Trimming at V came to 1 base and at J to 1 base, leaving 1 base not matched to a gene. Germline CDR1 reads SQVTM; CDR2 reads ANQGSEA. CDR3 sequence reads: CSVEGTSGGAQETQYF. CDR3 in DNA: TGCAGCGTTGAAGGGACTAGCGGGGGGGCCCAAGAGACCCAGTACTTC.

The chain employs TRBV5-4 and TRBJ2-2; the D gene is possibly TRBD2 (6 bases). The V end lost 2 bases, the J end lost 4 bases, and 9 bases lay between the germline ends. The CDR3 has 14 amino acids. The germline gives CDR1 SGHNT, CDR2 YYREEE (reference sequence). CDR3 loop: CASSFGTPTGELFF. CDR3 bases: TGTGCCAGCAGCTTCGGGACTCCCACCGGGGAGCTGTTTTTT.

The chain recombines TRBV13 with TRBJ1-2, with D possibly matching TRBD1 (6 bases). CDR3 size: 13 residues. V was clipped by 8 bases and J by 2 bases, with 12 bases between them. CDR1 and CDR2 from the germline V gene are PRHDT and FYEKMQ (reference sequence). The CDR3 reads CASLKQGNYGYTF. The CDR3 region has the DNA TGTGCCAGCCTAAAACAGGGCAACTATGGCTACACCTTC.

This clone has only a few counts. The chain uses TRBV7-9 and TRBJ1-2; D gene uncertain. There are 13 residues in the CDR3. Trimming cost V 5 bases and J 4 bases, with 11 bases left between them. Per the germline V gene, CDR1 is SEHNR and CDR2 is FQNEAQ (reference sequence). The CDR3 nucleotides are TGTGCCAGCAGCCAAGACGGAGGCTATGGCTACACCTTC. Amino acid sequence: CASSQDGGYGYTF. The full variable domain, rest sourced from reference TRBV7-9 and TRBJ1-2, is DTGVSQNPRHKITKRGQNVTFRCDPISEHNRLYWYRQTLGQGPEFLTYFQNEAQLEKSRLLSDRFSAERPKGSFSTLEIQRTEQGDSAMYLCASSQDGGYGYTFGSGTRLTVV.

There are a few counts of this clone. The chain links TRBV14 to TRBJ2-6; the match to TRBD1 covers 8 bases. J lost 0 bases, V lost 2 bases, and 6 bases had no gene match. This CDR3 spans 18 amino acids. Germline CDR1 reads SGHDN; CDR2 reads FVKESK. The CDR3, as DNA: TGTGCCAGCAGCCAATGGACAGGGACGAACTCTGGGGCCAACGTCCTGACTTTC. This gives the protein CASSQWTGTNSGANVLTF. Looking up the rest from reference TRBV14 and TRBJ2-6 gives the full variable domain: EAGVTQFPSHSVIEKGQTVTLRCDPISGHDNLYWYRRVMGKEIKFLLHFVKESKQDESGMPNNRFLAERTGGTYSTLKVQPAELEDSGVYFCASSQWTGTNSGANVLTFGAGSRLTVL.

The rearrangement joins TRBV27 to TRBJ2-7, with TRBD1 matching over 8 bases. Germline assignment: CDR1 MNHEY and CDR2 SMNVEV (reference sequence). J gave up 5 bases and V 4 bases, and 10 bases lay outside the gene matches. The CDR3 is 15 residues long. The CDR3 here is CASSSPVTGEHEQYF. As DNA, the CDR3 is TGTGCCAGCAGTTCCCCTGTGACAGGGGAACACGAGCAGTACTTC.

V is TRBV4-3 and J is TRBJ1-1; TRBD1 matches at 7 bases. The CDR3 is made up of 15 amino acids. Trimming removed 0 bases from V and 3 bases from J; junction bases left unmatched: 4. CDR1 and CDR2 from the germline V gene are LGHNA and YSLEER. This CDR3 reads CASSQETGSYTEAFF. The DNA of the CDR3 is TGCGCCAGCAGCCAAGAGACAGGGTCGTACACTGAAGCTTTCTTT.

This clone was recorded once. V usage is TRBV27 and J usage is TRBJ1-1; 9 positions match TRBD1. The V gene end was trimmed by 9 bases and the J gene end by 5 bases; junction bases not matched to a gene: 7. The CDR3 consists of 13 residues. Germline V CDR1 and CDR2: MNHEY, SMNVEV (reference sequence). The CDR3 bases are TGTGCCAGTTCGGGACAGGGCGTAACTGAAGCTTTCTTT. This gives the protein CASSGQGVTEAFF.

The chain joins TRBV4-1 to TRBJ2-1, with a weak D call TRBD1 (6 bases). The V end was cut by 4 bases, the J end by 4 bases, with 17 bases between. CDR1 is MGHRA, CDR2 YSYEKL, per germline. This CDR3 spans 16 amino acids. This CDR3 is CASSLDSSQPYNEQFF. As DNA, the CDR3 is TGCGCCAGCAGCCTGGACAGCTCCCAACCTTACAATGAGCAGTTCTTC.